Sequencing of this T cell receptor beta chain was carried out in a study of CD8+CD57+ T cells in acquired aplastic anemia (dated by TCRdb to the late 2010s). Describing the broader study: On average, sorted CD4+ and CD8+ cells yielded approximately 3 ug of extracted DNA, with a range of roughly 0.19 to 27.4 ug. CD8+CD57+ expansion was defined as frequency above the mean frequency observed in healthy subjects.

This clonotype was picked up one time. Its antigen is still unknown. No qualities accompany the bases; no much larger clone lies one base away. Resting on one read, the evidence is weak. Expansion of CD8+CD57+ cells had been shown by flow cytometry in the patients chosen for sequencing. Severe acquired aplastic anemia was diagnosed in all patients according to International Study of Aplastic Anemia and Agranulocytosis and Camitta criteria. At the time blood was sampled, none of the patients had received any therapy. The study deep-sequenced TCR repertoires of sorted CD4+ and CD8+ blood T cells from severe aplastic anemia patients and healthy subjects. In the USA, patient enrollment took place under clinicaltrials.gov protocols 00001620, 01623167, 00001397, 00071045, 00081523 and 00961064. Ficoll-Paque density gradient centrifugation was used to isolate peripheral blood mononuclear cells. Before DNA was extracted, CD4+ and CD8+ T cells were sorted using either FACS or magnetic beads.

The CDR3 has 15 amino acids, counting the end cysteine and phenylalanine. This entry keeps only the CDR3 DNA: 45 bases, framed from base 1. The germline V gene (reference sequence) specifies LNHDA as CDR1 and SQIVND as CDR2. The junction shows trimming of 5 bases on V and 2 bases on J, plus 13 bases between the germline ends. What the authors observed across the whole study: No significant difference in CD8+ Simpson's diversity was found between patients and healthy controls (P=0.060). Some 30 CD8+ CDR3 sequences were found to be shared between patients and controls, but these sequences appeared to be highly expressed in patients and within the immunodominant clones of the patients.

Profiling of TCR beta VDJ combinations and CDR3 sequences used genomic DNA as the template. TCR repertoire sequencing was run on an Illumina HiSeq 2000. The authors processed their data as follows. Repertoires were assessed using TRBV/TRBJ rearrangement plots, CDR3 size and DJ length profiles, and Simpson's diversity index. The most abundant DNA sequence in the deep sequencing data was defined as the immunodominant clone. CDR3 amino acid sequences were checked for sharing between subjects and were compared against published repertoires and the VDJdb database. TCRdb reworked the public reads: Q25 trimming with fastp, MiXCR clone assembly, productive beta chains retained. Each entry is one CDR3 protein sequence, shown with its most common DNA and genes. The V and J calls here are based on TCRdb, not the publication. The sample contains approximately 95,000 distinct CDR3 sequences, about 66% of them found a single time. The ten most abundant clones make up roughly 60% of the sample.

The clonotype comes from a human donor with aplastic anemia. The chain uses TRBV19 and TRBJ1-3, with TRBD1 tentatively as D gene (5 bases match). Sequences were obtained from sorted CD4+, CD8+, or CD8+CD57+ T cells (not recorded which) from PBMCs. The DNA sequence is as follows: TGTGCCAGTAGTCCCATTGGAGGGGCTGGAAACACCATATATTTT. Its amino acids are CASSPIGGAGNTIYF.